One and the same sample provided the 22 T cell receptor beta chains below, sequenced in a study of T cells in tuberculosis. Sequencing was performed with immunoSEQ multiplex PCR; in TCRdb, only in-frame clones are kept and a portion is missing. The repertoire holds 30,000 to 35,000 clones, with about 91% as singletons. Time point: new active TB diagnosis, blood taken before or within 7 days of starting treatment. The sequencing used PBMCs, collected at tuberculosis diagnosis. The receptors were gathered from an adult with tuberculosis.

The chain uses TRBV5-6 and TRBJ1-6, with TRBD1 as a possible D gene (5 bases). The V gene lost 1 base and the J gene lost 10 bases, with 9 bases spanning the gap. CDR1 and CDR2 (germline): SGHDT, YYEEEE. This CDR3 contains 13 residues. The DNA for the CDR3 is TGTGCCAGCAGCTTGTATGGGGGGTCACCCCTCCACTTT. Encoded protein: CASSLYGGSPLHF. The whole variable domain, remainder taken from reference TRBV5-6 and TRBJ1-6, is DAGVTQSPTHLIKTRGQQVTLRCSPKSGHDTVSWYQQALGQGPQFIFQYYEEEERQRGNFPDRFSGHQFPNYSSELNVNALLLGDSALYLCASSLYGGSPLHFGNGTRLTVT.

The V call is TRBV5-1, the J call TRBJ2-7, with D perhaps matching TRBD2 (6 bases). CDR1 is SGHRS, CDR2 YFSETQ, per germline. The CDR3 extends over 16 amino acids. V lost 0 bases, J lost 0 bases, and 13 bases lay in between. The CDR3 loop reads CASSLEGAGLSYEQYF. The CDR3 bases are TGCGCCAGCAGCTTGGAGGGCGCGGGACTCTCCTACGAGCAGTACTTC.

This clone was recorded a few times. This chain connects TRBV7-2 to TRBJ1-5; 7 bases fit TRBD1. V dropped 5 bases and J dropped 5; count of bases not matched to a gene: 9. The CDR3 totals 15 residues. Germline CDR1 SGHTA, CDR2 FQGNSA. CDR3 nucleotide sequence: TGTGCCAGCAGCCTTACCCGGGACAGCGATCAGCCCCAGCATTTT. It specifies CASSLTRDSDQPQHF.

V and J are TRBV5-1 and TRBJ1-3; 10 bases fit TRBD1. CDR3 size: 15 residues. V shed 4 bases and J 4 bases; nucleotides not matched to a gene: 5. Germline loops: CDR1 SGHRS, CDR2 YFSETQ. CDR3 protein: CASSIAGQGGNTIYF. The CDR3 bases are TGCGCCAGCAGCATAGCGGGACAGGGGGGAAACACCATATATTTT.

The V and J genes are TRBV20-1 and TRBJ1-2, with TRBD1 identical over 9 bases. The CDR3 covers 11 residues. The germline gives CDR1 DFQATT, CDR2 SNEGSKA (reference sequence). Written as DNA, the CDR3 is TGCAGCGGGACAGGGAAACATGGCTACACCTTC. This translates into CSGTGKHGYTF.

This clone came up once. The rearrangement uses TRBV30 and TRBJ2-1, with TRBD2 matching over 12 bases. This CDR3 has 20 residues. Germline V gene sequence: CDR1 GTSNPN, CDR2 SVGIG (reference sequence). After removal of 1 base from V and 0 bases from J, the junction contained 13 bases not matched to a gene. CDR3 amino acids: CAWSGRVGTSGGSSYNEQFF. In DNA form, the CDR3 reads TGTGCCTGGAGTGGCAGGGTGGGAACTAGCGGGGGGAGCTCCTACAATGAGCAGTTCTTC.

In this sample, this clone turned up once. J is TRBJ1-2 and V is TRBV15, with D uncertain. Looked up from germline, CDR1 is LNHNV and CDR2 is YYDKDF (reference sequence). The CDR3 is 16 residues long. Trimming took 5 bases from V and 4 from J, leaving 20 bases between them. The DNA of the CDR3 is TGTGCCACCAGCGACCCCCTGCAAGGCGGATTCTATGGCTACACCTTC. This gives the protein CATSDPLQGGFYGYTF.

This chain uses TRBV4-3 with TRBJ1-1; 9 bases match TRBD1. Trimming cost V 1 base and J 4 bases; bases outside gene matches: 4. The germline CDR1 and CDR2 sequences are LGHNA and YSLEER. The CDR3 has 15 residues. The CDR3 DNA reads TGCGCCAGCAGCCAAGGGGACAGGGAGGTCACTGAAGCTTTCTTT. This codes for CASSQGDREVTEAFF.

The rearrangement uses TRBV4-1 and TRBJ2-1; D is perhaps TRBD2 (6 bases). Trimming took off 0 bases at V and 4 bases at J, with 7 bases between the two ends. This CDR3 has 14 amino acids. Looked up from germline, CDR1 is MGHRA and CDR2 is YSYEKL. CDR3 sequence reads: CASSQDGGYNEQFF. CDR3 DNA sequence: TGCGCCAGCAGCCAAGACGGGGGATACAATGAGCAGTTCTTC.

V and J are TRBV25-1 and TRBJ1-6, with D uncertain. The V and J ends lost 0 bases and 0 bases respectively, with 6 bases between them. CDR1 is MGHDK, CDR2 SYGVNS, per germline. The CDR3 runs to 16 residues. In nucleotides, the CDR3 is TGTGCCAGCAGTGAATATACGAGCTCCTATAATTCACCCCTCCACTTT. This translates into CASSEYTSSYNSPLHF.

The chain combines TRBV19 with TRBJ1-3; tentative D call: TRBD1 (5 bases). The CDR3 length is 16 residues. Per the germline V gene, CDR1 is LNHDA and CDR2 is SQIVND (reference sequence). Trimming shortened V by 4 bases and J by 2 bases, and 15 bases separated the two germline ends. The CDR3 DNA is TGTGCCAGTAGTACCCTTGGGCAGGGTGCTGGAAACACCATATATTTT. Protein product: CASSTLGQGAGNTIYF.

V gene TRBV4-2 combines with J gene TRBJ2-1; TRBD2 agrees at 12 bases. Losses at the gene ends were 3 bases for V and 3 bases for J; bases not matched to a gene: 3. This CDR3 spans 16 amino acids. Germline values: CDR1 LGHNA, CDR2 YNFKEQ. CDR3 DNA: TGTGCCAGCAGCCAGCTAGCGGGGGGGGACTACAATGAGCAGTTCTTC. Translated: CASSQLAGGDYNEQFF.

The table lists this clone with a few counts. The V and J genes are TRBV13 and TRBJ1-6; possibly TRBD1 for D (5 bases). V was trimmed by 4 bases and J by 0 bases, leaving 10 bases between them. Germline V gene lookup returns CDR1 PRHDT and CDR2 FYEKMQ (reference sequence). This CDR3 is 16 amino acids long. CDR3 nucleotide sequence: TGTGCCAGCAGCTCGGGGGTGGGCTCCTATAATTCACCCCTCCACTTT. This gives the protein CASSSGVGSYNSPLHF.

The chain employs TRBV5-8 and TRBJ2-5, with D tentatively TRBD2 (5 bases). There are 15 residues in the CDR3. The V end lost 0 bases, the J end lost 4 bases, and 13 bases lay between the germline ends. Germline CDR1 is SGHTS and CDR2 is YDEGEE. The CDR3 loop is CASSLAGSGLETQYF. The CDR3 region has the DNA TGTGCCAGCAGCTTGGCAGGTTCGGGGTTAGAGACCCAGTACTTC.

DNA for the CDR3: TGTGCCAGCAGCCAAGGGACTAGCGGACAAGAGACCCAGTACTTC. It yields the protein CASSQGTSGQETQYF. The chain has TRBV7-6 and TRBJ2-5; 11 nucleotides agree with TRBD2. This CDR3 has 15 amino acids. V lost 5 bases and J lost 2; bases outside the gene matches: 4. Germline V gene data show CDR1 as SGHVS and CDR2 as FNYEAQ.

The genes are TRBV2 and TRBJ2-7, with 10 nucleotides matching TRBD2. Germline loops: CDR1 SNHLY, CDR2 FYNNEI. CDR3 length: 14 residues. The ends lost 4 bases at V and 0 bases at J; junction bases unmatched: 0. The CDR3 reads CASSASGGSYEQYV. Here the CDR3 DNA reads TGTGCCAGCAGTGCTAGCGGGGGCTCCTACGAGCAGTACGTC.

The CDR3, as DNA: TGTGCCAGCAGCTGGGGGGCAGGGGGCAGCTCTGGAAACACCATATATTTT. Protein: CASSWGAGGSSGNTIYF. The J gene is TRBJ1-3, the V gene TRBV5-6; TRBD1 matches 8 bases. Germline V gene sequence: CDR1 SGHDT, CDR2 YYEEEE. The CDR3 length is 17 residues. The ends lost 3 bases at V and 0 bases at J; junction bases unmatched: 8.

The chain links TRBV7-2 to TRBJ2-2, with D uncertain. V lost 7 bases and J 3 bases, leaving 15 bases between the germline ends. Germline V lookup: CDR1 SGHTA, CDR2 FQGNSA. The CDR3 is 15 amino acids. CDR3 protein: CASTLVSSHTGELFF. CDR3 nucleotide sequence: TGTGCCAGCACCCTAGTGTCCTCCCACACCGGGGAGCTGTTTTTT. The full variable domain, in which reference TRBV7-2 and TRBJ2-2 provide the parts outside the CDR3, is GAGVSQSPSNKVTEKGKDVELRCDPISGHTALYWYRQSLGQGLEFLIYFQGNSAPDKSGLPSDRFSAERTGGSVSTLTIQRTQQEDSAVYLCASTLVSSHTGELFFGEGSRLTVL.

In nucleotides, the CDR3 is TGTGCCAGCAGCGAGCCGGGACTAGCGGTAGATACGCAGTATTTT. Translating it yields CASSEPGLAVDTQYF. V gene TRBV2 combines with J gene TRBJ2-3, with TRBD2 matching 11 bases. The CDR3 is made up of 15 amino acids. Germline values: CDR1 SNHLY, CDR2 FYNNEI. V gave up 6 bases and J gave up 5 bases; unmatched junction bases: 7.

The rearrangement joins TRBV7-2 to TRBJ1-2; the D gene is possibly TRBD1 (5 bases). Germline V CDR1 and CDR2: SGHTA, FQGNSA. The V end was cut by 0 bases, the J end by 8 bases, with 13 bases between. This CDR3 has 14 amino acids. As DNA, the CDR3 is TGTGCCAGCAGCTTAGCTTGGCAGGGAGGCGGCTACACCTTC. It translates to CASSLAWQGGGYTF.

The V call is TRBV28, the J call TRBJ1-2; the match to TRBD1 covers 7 bases. The germline V gene has CDR1 MDHEN and CDR2 SYDVKM. The V segment lost 10 bases and the J segment 2 bases; nucleotides outside the gene matches: 4. There are 12 residues in the CDR3. CDR3 DNA: TGTGCCATCACACAGGGGAACTATGGCTACACCTTC. It translates to CAITQGNYGYTF.

The chain couples TRBV30 to TRBJ1-4; no clear D gene. This CDR3 contains 14 residues. Per germline, CDR1 GTSNPN and CDR2 SVGIG (reference sequence). Trimming cost V 1 base and J 6 bases, with 12 bases left between them. DNA of the CDR3: TGTGCCTGGAGTGCCCTCTCACGGGATGAAAAACTGTTTTTT. As protein: CAWSALSRDEKLFF.